Below, 19 T cell receptor beta chains from the same sample are listed, as sequenced in a study of tumor-infiltrating lymphocytes in oesophageal squamous cell carcinoma. TCRdb re-called the PCR reads with MiXCR, one entry per CDR3 protein. The data hold nearly 20,000 distinct CDR3 sequences, with less than 50% observed a single time. The sequencing sample was made of blood. Every receptor here comes from a male donor with esophageal squamous cell carcinoma.

This clonotype was picked up many times. CDR3 amino acids: CASSPDRGAQETQYF. CDR3 coding DNA: TGTGCCAGCAGCCCCGACAGGGGGGCTCAAGAGACCCAGTACTTC. This chain connects TRBV6-1 to TRBJ2-5, with 9 bases matching TRBD1. CDR1 and CDR2 (germline): MNHNS, SASEGT. The V gene end was trimmed by 6 bases and the J gene end by 2 bases; junction bases not matched to a gene: 7. This CDR3 has 15 residues.

This sequence joins TRBV7-2 and TRBJ1-6; tentative D call: TRBD1 (6 bases). V lost 1 base, J lost 6 bases, and 19 bases lay in between. Germline V gives CDR1 SGHTA, CDR2 FQGNSA. The CDR3 is made up of 18 amino acids. The CDR3 loop reads CASSLVPSAGGLNSPLHF. The CDR3 coding sequence is TGTGCCAGCAGCTTAGTGCCCTCCGCGGGGGGGCTTAATTCACCCCTCCACTTT.

This clonotype was seen repeatedly, ten times or more. Given a much more abundant clone one base away, this may be a read error. The gene calls are TRBV6-1 and TRBJ2-7; TRBD1 agrees at 9 bases. The CDR3 runs 13 residues. V trimming: 5 bases; J trimming: 7 bases; junction bases outside the gene matches: 6. Looked up from germline, CDR1 is MNHNS and CDR2 is SASEGT. CDR3 loop: CASSNRGHNEQYF. As DNA, the CDR3 is TGTGCCAGCAGTAACAGGGGGCACAATGAGCAGTACTTC.

The chain is built from TRBV7-6 and TRBJ1-1, with D possibly TRBD1 on 5 matching bases. The ends were cut back, 0 bases at V and 5 bases at J, with 7 bases in the middle. The CDR3 extends over 13 amino acids. CDR1 and CDR2 from the germline V gene are SGHVS and FNYEAQ. CDR3 region: CASSLARGTEAFF. The CDR3 DNA reads TGTGCCAGCAGCTTAGCGCGGGGGACTGAAGCTTTCTTT. The full variable domain, rest sourced from reference TRBV7-6 and TRBJ1-1, is GAGVSQSPRYKVTKRGQDVALRCDPISGHVSLYWYRQALGQGPEFLTYFNYEAQQDKSGLPNDRFSAERPEGSISTLTIQRTEQRDSAMYRCASSLARGTEAFFGQGTRLTVV.

This chain joins TRBV12-5 and TRBJ2-7; 9 bases map to TRBD2. The J call may be faulty, since TRBJ2-5 better matches the DNA end. Germline CDR1 is LGHNT and CDR2 is FRNRAP. This CDR3 contains 15 residues. CDR3 DNA sequence: TGTGCTAGTGGTTTCGGACTAGCGTACCAAGAGACCCAGTACTTC. It encodes CASGFGLAYQETQYF.

This clonotype was recorded only once. The chain carries TRBV12-3 or TRBV12-4 and TRBJ2-7; D possibly corresponds to TRBD1 (6 bases). V lost 3 bases and J lost 2, with 11 bases in between. The CDR3 covers 14 residues. The CDR3 DNA reads TGTGCCAGCAGTTTGAGGGGGATACCCTACGAGCAGTACTTC. It translates to CASSLRGIPYEQYF.

The chain carries TRBV19 and TRBJ1-5; possible D gene TRBD1, 5 bases. V was shortened by 0 bases and J by 3 bases, with 9 bases between the two germline ends. The CDR3 is 15 amino acids. Looked up from germline, CDR1 is LNHDA and CDR2 is SQIVND (reference sequence). CDR3 loop: CASSIEGRPNQPQHF. In nucleotides, the CDR3 is TGTGCCAGTAGTATAGAGGGGCGACCCAATCAGCCCCAGCATTTT.

The chain couples TRBV7-4 to TRBJ1-3; D is unresolved. This CDR3 region has 13 residues. Trimming cost V 2 bases and J 2 bases, with 4 bases left between them. Germline-derived CDR1 and CDR2 are SGHVT and SQSDAQ. Here the CDR3 reads CASSLNTGNTIYF. In DNA form, the CDR3 reads TGTGCCAGCAGCTTAAATACTGGAAACACCATATATTTT.

The chain recombines TRBV10-3 with TRBJ2-3, with TRBD2 matching 11 bases. CDR1 is ENHRY, CDR2 SYGVKD, per germline. CDR3 length equals 17 residues. V gave up 4 bases and J gave up 14 bases; unmatched junction bases: 20. The DNA for the CDR3 is TGTGCCATCAGTGTGTCTTCTAGCGGGAGGAACACCGGGGAGCTGTATTTT. Amino acid sequence: CAISVSSSGRNTGELYF.

Notes on this clonotype: At one boundary the junction diverges from the germline segment, which might be a read error. The chain has TRBV6-5 and TRBJ1-1; D is perhaps TRBD1 (5 bases). Germline assignment: CDR1 MNHEY and CDR2 SVGAGI. CDR3 length equals 14 residues. CDR3 loop: CASSLPTGNTEAFF. CDR3 DNA sequence: TGTGCCAGCAGCCTTCCTACAGGTAACACTGAAGCCTTCTTT.

The rearrangement links TRBV20-1 to TRBJ2-1; D unresolved. The J call may be incorrect, as the DNA end agrees better with TRBJ2-7. The CDR3 has 14 residues. CDR1 is DFQATT, CDR2 SNEGSKA, per germline (reference sequence). The CDR3 DNA follows: TGCAGTGCTTCACCCCTGACGGTCCCCTACGAGCAGTACTTC. It encodes CSASPLTVPYEQYF.

In this sample, this clonotype turned up a few times. A much larger clone lies a single base off, so this may be a read error. The rearrangement uses TRBV6-6 and TRBJ2-1; D is possibly TRBD1 (6 bases). Near its end, the DNA agrees better with TRBJ2-7, so the J call may be wrong. Germline CDR1 reads MNHNY; CDR2 reads SVGAGI (reference sequence). The CDR3 is made up of 16 amino acids. The CDR3 sequence is CASSYEGQGIYNEQYF. CDR3 DNA: TGTGCCAGCAGTTATGAAGGGCAGGGGATCTACAATGAGCAGTACTTC.

J is TRBJ2-3 and V is TRBV7-2; D is possibly TRBD2 (6 bases). Germline CDR1 is SGHTA and CDR2 is FQGNSA. V shed 4 bases and J shed 2 bases, with 10 bases lying between them. This CDR3 is built from 14 residues. CDR3: CASSYRTNTDTQYF. The CDR3 DNA reads as TGTGCCAGCAGCTACAGGACTAACACAGATACGCAGTATTTT.

The table lists this clonotype with many counts. The rearrangement links TRBV28 to TRBJ2-7; 7 bases fit TRBD1. The CDR3 is 12 residues long. The J segment lost 6 bases and the V segment lost 8 bases, leaving 7 bases of the junction unmatched. CDR1 and CDR2 (germline): MDHEN, SYDVKM. CDR3 bases: TGTGCCAGCGGAAACAGGGGTGGCGAGCAGTACTTC. Protein sequence: CASGNRGGEQYF.

This clonotype was picked up many times. The chain employs TRBV7-2 and TRBJ2-6; D remains ambiguous. Per germline, CDR1 SGHTA and CDR2 FQGNSA. Between the trimmed V and J ends, which lost 3 bases and 18 bases, there was a span of 3 bases. This CDR3 region has 8 residues. CDR3: CASSFRTF. The CDR3, as DNA: TGTGCCAGCAGCTTCCGGACTTTC.

This clonotype was recorded at least ten times. The V and J genes are TRBV14 and TRBJ1-2; no definite D call. Trimming took 0 bases from V and 7 from J, leaving 3 bases between them. Germline CDR1 and CDR2: SGHDN and FVKESK. The CDR3 is 11 amino acids. CDR3 sequence (DNA): TGTGCCAGCAGCCAAGAGTTTGGCTACACCTTC. Protein product: CASSQEFGYTF. The whole variable domain, filled in from reference TRBV14 and TRBJ1-2, reads EAGVTQFPSHSVIEKGQTVTLRCDPISGHDNLYWYRRVMGKEIKFLLHFVKESKQDESGMPNNRFLAERTGGTYSTLKVQPAELEDSGVYFCASSQEFGYTFGSGTRLTVV.

This clonotype is large in the sample. The chain couples TRBV7-8 to TRBJ1-1; D might be TRBD1 (5 bases). Germline CDR1 reads SGHVS; CDR2 reads FQNEAQ. The CDR3 has 15 amino acids. The V gene lost 1 base and the J gene lost 4 bases, with 13 bases spanning the gap. CDR3 loop: CASSLVQGFRTEAFF. The CDR3 coding sequence is TGTGCCAGCAGCTTAGTTCAGGGTTTTCGCACTGAAGCTTTCTTT. Filled out from reference TRBV7-8 and TRBJ1-1, the complete variable domain reads GAGVSQSPRYKVAKRGQDVALRCDPISGHVSLFWYQQALGQGPEFLTYFQNEAQLDKSGLPSDRFFAERPEGSVSTLKIQRTQQEDSAVYLCASSLVQGFRTEAFFGQGTRLTVV.

V gene TRBV7-3 combines with J gene TRBJ2-1, with TRBD2 matching over 8 bases. Per germline, CDR1 SGHTA and CDR2 FQGTGA. J gave up 5 bases and V 2 bases, and 8 bases lay outside the gene matches. CDR3 size: 16 residues. The CDR3 coding sequence is TGTGCCAGCAGCTTATACGGAGCGGGAGTGGACAATGAGCAGTTCTTC. It codes for CASSLYGAGVDNEQFF.

Points on this clonotype: This sequence may be a read error, since a much larger clone differs from it by one base. CDR3 coding DNA: TGTGCCAGCCGGAAACAGGGGGCATTGGATACGCATTATTTT. Protein product: CASRKQGALDTHYF. The V and J genes are TRBV19 and TRBJ2-3; 9 positions agree with TRBD1. There are 14 residues in the CDR3. Germline CDR1 is LNHDA and CDR2 is SQIVND (reference sequence).